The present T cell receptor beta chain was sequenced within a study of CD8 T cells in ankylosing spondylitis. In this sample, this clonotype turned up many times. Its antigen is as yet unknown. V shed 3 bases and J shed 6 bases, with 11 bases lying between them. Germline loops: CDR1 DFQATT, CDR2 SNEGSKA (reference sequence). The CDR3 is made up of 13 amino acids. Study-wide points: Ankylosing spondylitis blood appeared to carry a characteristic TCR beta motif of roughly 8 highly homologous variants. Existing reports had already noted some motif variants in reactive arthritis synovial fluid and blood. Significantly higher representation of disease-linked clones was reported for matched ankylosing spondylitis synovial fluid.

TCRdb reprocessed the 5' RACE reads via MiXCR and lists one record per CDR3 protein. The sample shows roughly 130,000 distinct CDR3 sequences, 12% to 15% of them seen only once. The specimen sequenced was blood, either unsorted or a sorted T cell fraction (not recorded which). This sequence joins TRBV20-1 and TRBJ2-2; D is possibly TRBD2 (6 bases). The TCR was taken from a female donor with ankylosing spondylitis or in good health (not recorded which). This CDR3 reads CSARGWGAGELFF. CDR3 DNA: TGCAGTGCTAGGGGGTGGGGGGCCGGGGAGCTGTTTTTT.